This entry lists 8 T cell receptor beta chains sequenced from one sample in a study of T cells in Graves' hyperthyroidism and ophthalmopathy. There were TCR beta CDR3 regions amplified from RNA transcripts. Carried out on the TCR CDR3, a first-round RT-PCR used the HTBI primer set. TCRdb ran MiXCR on the multiplex PCR reads and lists one entry per CDR3 protein. The repertoire has roughly 550,000 distinct CDR3 sequences, 15% to 20% of them found once; the top ten carry approximately 30%. The sequencing sample was made of blood. These receptors were taken from a woman younger than 45 with Graves' ophthalmopathy.

At least ten counts were recorded for this clonotype. The V and J genes are TRBV24-1 and TRBJ2-1; D may be TRBD2 (5 bases). Trimming left V 3 bases short and J 4 bases short, with 12 bases between. The V gene's germline CDR1 is KGHDR and CDR2 SFDVKD. The CDR3 consists of 15 residues. The chain's CDR3 is CATSDVANTYNEQFF. The DNA for the CDR3 is TGTGCCACCAGTGATGTAGCGAACACTTACAATGAGCAGTTCTTC.

This clonotype was found many times. J is TRBJ2-3 and V is TRBV20-1, with D perhaps matching TRBD1 or TRBD2 (5 bases each). The CDR3 sequence is 15 residues long. V lost 0 bases, J lost 0 bases, and 10 bases lay in between. Per germline, CDR1 DFQATT and CDR2 SNEGSKA (reference sequence). The DNA of the CDR3 is TGCAGTGCTAGAGATCACAGGACTAGCACAGATACGCAGTATTTT. Translated, it gives CSARDHRTSTDTQYF.

At least ten counts were recorded for this clonotype. The chain couples TRBV20-1 to TRBJ2-7, with D possibly being TRBD1 (5 bases). Trimming took off 3 bases at V and 2 bases at J, with 14 bases between the two ends. The CDR3 covers 14 residues. Germline-derived CDR1 and CDR2 are DFQATT and SNEGSKA (reference sequence). This chain's CDR3 is CSASLRQGAYEQYF. CDR3 nucleotide sequence: TGCAGTGCTAGTCTTCGGCAGGGTGCCTACGAGCAGTACTTC.

This clonotype has a count of ten or more. The rearrangement joins TRBV12-3 or TRBV12-4 to TRBJ2-3, with D unclear. The CDR3 is 14 residues long. Trimming took 7 bases from V and 3 from J, leaving 14 bases between them. The CDR3 reads CASTPVAVTDTQYF. CDR3 nucleotides: TGTGCCAGCACCCCAGTAGCAGTAACAGATACGCAGTATTTT.

This clonotype occurred many times. This rearrangement joins TRBV29-1 to TRBJ2-7; D possibly uses TRBD1 or TRBD2 (5 bases each). CDR3 length equals 14 residues. CDR1 and CDR2 from the germline V gene are SQVTM and ANQGSEA. Trimming shortened V by 2 bases and J by 2 bases, and 13 bases separated the two germline ends. The CDR3 nucleotides are TGCAGCGTTGAAACTGGGGACCCCGCCTACGAGCAGTACTTC. This gives the protein CSVETGDPAYEQYF.

The chain recombines TRBV6-5 with TRBJ2-1; 8 bases match TRBD2. The germline V gene has CDR1 MNHEY and CDR2 SVGAGI. CDR3 size: 15 residues. V dropped 2 bases and J dropped 7; count of bases not matched to a gene: 7. The CDR3, as DNA: TGTGCCAGCAGTTACGAAGCGGGAGTGGCGAATGAGCAGTTCTTC. Translation: CASSYEAGVANEQFF.

This clonotype was counted many times. The chain joins TRBV6-1 to TRBJ1-2, with D hard to call. The CDR3 extends over 12 amino acids. Germline CDR1 MNHNS, CDR2 SASEGT. V lost 8 bases and J lost 0, with 7 bases in between. The CDR3 protein is CASEGANYGYTF. In DNA, the CDR3 is TGTGCCAGCGAAGGAGCTAACTATGGCTACACCTTC.

V and J are TRBV7-9 and TRBJ1-1; perhaps TRBD1 as D (6 bases). The V end was cut by 2 bases, the J end by 1 base, with 11 bases between. Germline V gene sequence: CDR1 SEHNR, CDR2 FQNEAQ (reference sequence). CDR3 length: 15 residues. The CDR3 coding sequence is TGTGCCAGCAGCTTACTGCCGGGGGCGAACACTGAAGCTTTCTTT. Translation gives CASSLLPGANTEAFF.